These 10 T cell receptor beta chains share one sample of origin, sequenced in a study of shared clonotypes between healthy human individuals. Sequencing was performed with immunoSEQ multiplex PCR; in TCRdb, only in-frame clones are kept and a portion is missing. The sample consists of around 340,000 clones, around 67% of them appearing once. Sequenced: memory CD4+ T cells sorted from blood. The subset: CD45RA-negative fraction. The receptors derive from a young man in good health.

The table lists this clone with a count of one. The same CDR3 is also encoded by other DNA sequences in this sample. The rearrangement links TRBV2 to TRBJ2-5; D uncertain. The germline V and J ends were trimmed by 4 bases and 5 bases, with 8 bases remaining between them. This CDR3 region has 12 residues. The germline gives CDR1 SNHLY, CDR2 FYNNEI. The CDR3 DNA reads TGTGCCAGCAGTGTCGTGGAGGAGACCCAGTACTTC. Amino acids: CASSVVEETQYF.

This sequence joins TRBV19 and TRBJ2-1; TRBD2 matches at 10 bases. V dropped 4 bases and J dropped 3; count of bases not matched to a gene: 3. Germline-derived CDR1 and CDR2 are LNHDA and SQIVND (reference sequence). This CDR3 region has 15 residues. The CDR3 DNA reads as TGTGCCAGTAGTAGTAGCGGGAGGAACTACAATGAGCAGTTCTTC. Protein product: CASSSSGRNYNEQFF.

In DNA form, the CDR3 reads TGTGCCAGCAGCCTTACTAGCGGTTTCGGGTCCGGGGCCAACGTCCTGACTTTC. Translated: CASSLTSGFGSGANVLTF. The chain links TRBV28 to TRBJ2-6, with TRBD2 identical over 8 bases. Germline assignment: CDR1 MDHEN and CDR2 SYDVKM. This CDR3 is 18 amino acids long. Germline trimming cut 6 bases from V and 4 bases from J; bases unmatched to any gene: 14.

The CDR3 sequence: CASSPQRLGVLDTGELFF. The CDR3 nucleotides are TGTGCCAGCTCACCCCAACGTCTGGGGGTATTGGACACCGGGGAGCTGTTTTTT. The chain employs TRBV18 and TRBJ2-2; D may match TRBD1 or TRBD2 (5 bases each). The V and J ends lost 3 bases and 3 bases respectively, with 20 bases between them. Germline V gene lookup returns CDR1 KGHSH and CDR2 LQKENI. The CDR3 length is 18 residues.

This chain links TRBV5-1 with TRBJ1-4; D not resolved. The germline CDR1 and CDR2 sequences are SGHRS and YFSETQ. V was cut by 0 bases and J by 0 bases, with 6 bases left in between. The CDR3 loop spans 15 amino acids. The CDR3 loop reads CASSLDTATNEKLFF. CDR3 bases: TGCGCCAGCAGCTTGGACACTGCAACTAATGAAAAACTGTTTTTT.

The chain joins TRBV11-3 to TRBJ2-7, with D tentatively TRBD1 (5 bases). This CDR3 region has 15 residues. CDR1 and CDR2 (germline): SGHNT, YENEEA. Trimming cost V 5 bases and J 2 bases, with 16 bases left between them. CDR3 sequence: CASSQNTDRAYEQYF. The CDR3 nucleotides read TGTGCCAGCAGCCAAAATACTGACAGAGCCTACGAGCAGTACTTC.

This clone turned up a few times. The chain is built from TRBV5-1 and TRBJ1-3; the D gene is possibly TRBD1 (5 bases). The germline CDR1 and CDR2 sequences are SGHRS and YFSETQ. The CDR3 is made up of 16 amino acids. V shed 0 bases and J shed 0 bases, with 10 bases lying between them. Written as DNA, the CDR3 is TGCGCCAGCAGCTTGGATTGGGGCCTCTCTGGAAACACCATATATTTT. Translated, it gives CASSLDWGLSGNTIYF.

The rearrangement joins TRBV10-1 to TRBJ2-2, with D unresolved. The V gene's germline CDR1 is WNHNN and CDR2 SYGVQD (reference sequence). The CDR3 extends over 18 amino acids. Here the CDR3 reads CAHRTCWSVGRRTGELFF. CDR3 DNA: TGCGCTCACCGCACTTGCTGGTCGGTGGGAAGGCGCACCGGGGAGCTGTTTTTT.

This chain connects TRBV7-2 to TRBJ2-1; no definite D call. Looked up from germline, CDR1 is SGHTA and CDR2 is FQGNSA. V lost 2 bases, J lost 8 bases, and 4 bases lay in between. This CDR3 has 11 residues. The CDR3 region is CASSLKYEQFF. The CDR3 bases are TGTGCCAGCAGCTTAAAGTATGAGCAGTTCTTC.

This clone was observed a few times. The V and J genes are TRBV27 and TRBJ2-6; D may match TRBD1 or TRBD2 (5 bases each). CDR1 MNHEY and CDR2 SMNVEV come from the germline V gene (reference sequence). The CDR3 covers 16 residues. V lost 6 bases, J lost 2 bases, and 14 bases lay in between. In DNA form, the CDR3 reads TGTGCCAGCAGCTTTTGGGGGTCCCCTGGGGCCAACGTCCTGACTTTC. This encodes CASSFWGSPGANVLTF.